Listed here is a single T cell receptor (beta chain). Its antigen remains unidentified. The sample belongs to a study of CD8 T cells in ankylosing spondylitis. Study-wide points: Several of the motif variants were reported before in synovial fluid and blood from reactive arthritis. Significant enrichment of disease-linked clones was reported in matched ankylosing spondylitis synovial fluid. Relatively scarce in peripheral blood, disease-linked clones were CD8+. Ankylosing spondylitis blood seemed to carry a telltale TCR beta motif made of seven or eight highly homologous variants.

This CDR3 has 15 amino acids. The germline V and J ends were trimmed by 5 bases and 5 bases, with 18 bases remaining between them. Germline lookup yields CDR1 SGHVS and CDR2 FNYEAQ. Quantitative 5'-RACE with molecular barcodes generated TCR beta libraries. TCRdb reanalysed the 5' RACE reads using MiXCR and keeps one entry per CDR3 protein. The sample holds roughly 440,000 distinct CDR3 sequences, under 20% seen once. The TCR originated in a male donor with ankylosing spondylitis. Sequenced: blood, either unsorted or a sorted T cell fraction (not recorded which). The rearrangement links TRBV7-6 to TRBJ1-1; a possible D gene is TRBD1 (5 bases). The chain's CDR3 is CASSPGAGVGTEAFF. The CDR3 bases are TGTGCCAGCAGCCCTGGGGCGGGGGTTGGTACTGAAGCTTTCTTT.